Listed below are T cell receptor beta chains from one sample, sequenced in a study of blood T cell repertoires in COVID-19. TCRdb's table, derived via immunoSEQ multiplex PCR, lists solely in-frame clones and lacks some. This table has more than 150,000 clones, around nine tenths appearing once. Sequencing was carried out using peripheral blood. These receptors were obtained from a woman aged 70-85 years with COVID-19, enrolled during active disease. The CDR3 runs from the conserved cysteine through the conserved F or W. Each record gives: CDR3 length, clone size, V gene, D gene, J gene, CDR3 DNA, CDR3 protein. D genes are given only for firm matches. The size of a clone is reported for some rows only, either as once, few or many, or as a class for expanded clones.

len: 15
abundance: NA
v_gene: TRBV5-1
d_gene: NA
j_gene: TRBJ2-1
CDR3nt: TGCGCCAGCAGCCTAGGACAGCCAGACTACAATGAGCAGTTCTTC
CDR3aa: CASSLGQPDYNEQFF

len: 16
abundance: NA
v_gene: TRBV3-1/TRBV3-2
d_gene: TRBD2
j_gene: TRBJ2-1
CDR3nt: TGTGCCAGCAGCTTCCAAGGGGCGGGAGTGTTCAATGAGCAGTTCTTC
CDR3aa: CASSFQGAGVFNEQFF

len: 11
abundance: NA
v_gene: TRBV25-1
d_gene: NA
j_gene: TRBJ2-2
CDR3nt: TGTGCCAGCAGTGATGTCAGGGAGCTGTTTTTT
CDR3aa: CASSDVRELFF

len: 14
abundance: NA
v_gene: TRBV12-5
d_gene: TRBD1
j_gene: TRBJ2-3
CDR3nt: TGTGCTAGTGGTTGGGGACAGGGGCCAGATACGCAGTATTTT
CDR3aa: CASGWGQGPDTQYF

len: 15
abundance: NA
v_gene: TRBV11-2
d_gene: TRBD2
j_gene: TRBJ2-2
CDR3nt: TGTGCCAGCAGCTGGGACTACTCTAACACCGGGGAGCTGTTTTTT
CDR3aa: CASSWDYSNTGELFF

len: 14
abundance: NA
v_gene: TRBV4-1
d_gene: NA
j_gene: TRBJ1-2
CDR3nt: TGCGCCAGCAGCCAAGGAGGCGGGATCTATGGCTACACCTTC
CDR3aa: CASSQGGGIYGYTF

len: 14
abundance: NA
v_gene: TRBV30
d_gene: NA
j_gene: TRBJ1-2
CDR3nt: TGTGCCTGGAGCGCCCAGGGGAGCATAGGTGGCTACACCTTC
CDR3aa: CAWSAQGSIGGYTF

len: 12
abundance: NA
v_gene: TRBV10-3
d_gene: NA
j_gene: TRBJ1-2
CDR3nt: TGTGCCATCAGTGTAGCGGAAACAGGCTACACCTTC
CDR3aa: CAISVAETGYTF

len: 13
abundance: once
v_gene: TRBV3-1/TRBV3-2
d_gene: NA
j_gene: TRBJ2-7
CDR3nt: TGTGCCAGCAGCCTAACTAGTTCCCACGAGCAGTACTTC
CDR3aa: CASSLTSSHEQYF

len: 16
abundance: NA
v_gene: TRBV6-4
d_gene: TRBD1
j_gene: TRBJ2-1
CDR3nt: TGTGCCAGCAGTGACTTACCGGGACAGGGTAATAATGAGCAGTTCTTC
CDR3aa: CASSDLPGQGNNEQFF

len: 12
abundance: NA
v_gene: TRBV11-2
d_gene: TRBD1
j_gene: TRBJ1-4
CDR3nt: TGTGCCAGCAGCGGGCGGACAGGGAAACTGTTTTTT
CDR3aa: CASSGRTGKLFF

len: 18
abundance: NA
v_gene: TRBV28
d_gene: TRBD2
j_gene: TRBJ2-6
CDR3nt: TGTGCCAGCATGCAGGCGGGAGGGCCTTTGGACGGGGCCAACGTCCTGACTTTC
CDR3aa: CASMQAGGPLDGANVLTF

len: 12
abundance: NA
v_gene: TRBV10-3
d_gene: NA
j_gene: TRBJ1-1
CDR3nt: TGTGCCATCAGTCAAGGGGGCACTGAAGCTTTCTTT
CDR3aa: CAISQGGTEAFF

len: 12
abundance: NA
v_gene: TRBV30
d_gene: NA
j_gene: TRBJ2-2
CDR3nt: TGTGCCTGGAGCCCTAGCCACGGGGAGCTGTTTTTT
CDR3aa: CAWSPSHGELFF

len: 14
abundance: NA
v_gene: TRBV5-1
d_gene: TRBD1
j_gene: TRBJ2-7
CDR3nt: TGCGCCAGCAGCTTCCAGGGACAGCCCTACGAGCAGTACTTC
CDR3aa: CASSFQGQPYEQYF

len: 14
abundance: NA
v_gene: TRBV27
d_gene: TRBD2
j_gene: TRBJ2-7
CDR3nt: TGTGCCAGCACACTAGCGGGAGGGCCCTACGAGCAGTACTTC
CDR3aa: CASTLAGGPYEQYF

len: 15
abundance: NA
v_gene: TRBV18
d_gene: TRBD1
j_gene: TRBJ1-1
CDR3nt: TGTGCCAGCTCACCACGACAGGGGTCGGCCACTGAAGCTTTCTTT
CDR3aa: CASSPRQGSATEAFF

len: 17
abundance: NA
v_gene: TRBV30
d_gene: NA
j_gene: TRBJ2-1
CDR3nt: TGTGCCTGGAGTGGAGTTAGGAGGGAAAGCTCCTACAATGAGCAGTTCTTC
CDR3aa: CAWSGVRRESSYNEQFF

len: 16
abundance: NA
v_gene: TRBV27
d_gene: NA
j_gene: TRBJ1-1
CDR3nt: TGTGCCAGCAGTTTACGTTGGGGGACACCAAACACTGAAGCTTTCTTT
CDR3aa: CASSLRWGTPNTEAFF

len: 16
abundance: NA
v_gene: TRBV5-4
d_gene: NA
j_gene: TRBJ1-5
CDR3nt: TGTGCCAGCAGCTTGGTAAGGTGGGCTAGCAATCAGCCCCAGCATTTT
CDR3aa: CASSLVRWASNQPQHF

len: 13
abundance: NA
v_gene: TRBV14
d_gene: NA
j_gene: TRBJ1-1
CDR3nt: TGTGCCAGCAGTCAGGGCCTCACTCGTGAAGCTTTCTTT
CDR3aa: CASSQGLTREAFF

len: 14
abundance: NA
v_gene: TRBV6-5
d_gene: TRBD2
j_gene: TRBJ2-7
CDR3nt: TGTGCCAGCAGCGGGACTAGCGGGACCTACGAGCAGTACTTC
CDR3aa: CASSGTSGTYEQYF

len: 17
abundance: few
v_gene: TRBV28
d_gene: TRBD1
j_gene: TRBJ1-6
CDR3nt: TGTGCCAGCGGTCCCGGGACAGGGCGCTCCTATAATTCACCCCTCCACTTT
CDR3aa: CASGPGTGRSYNSPLHF

len: 16
abundance: NA
v_gene: TRBV19
d_gene: NA
j_gene: TRBJ2-1
CDR3nt: TGTGCCAGTAGTGACACTTTTCGAAGCTCCTACAATGAGCAGTTCTTC
CDR3aa: CASSDTFRSSYNEQFF

len: 12
abundance: NA
v_gene: TRBV19
d_gene: NA
j_gene: TRBJ2-1
CDR3nt: TGTGCCAGTAGCAGGCAGGGTGGTGAGCAGTTCTTC
CDR3aa: CASSRQGGEQFF

len: 12
abundance: once
v_gene: TRBV30
d_gene: TRBD1
j_gene: TRBJ1-2
CDR3nt: TGTGCCTGGAGAGGGACAGCCTATGGCTACACCTTC
CDR3aa: CAWRGTAYGYTF

len: 15
abundance: NA
v_gene: TRBV28
d_gene: TRBD1
j_gene: TRBJ1-5
CDR3nt: TGTGCCAGCAGTTCGACAGGGGTGAGCAATCAGCCCCAGCATTTT
CDR3aa: CASSSTGVSNQPQHF

len: 14
abundance: NA
v_gene: TRBV7-3
d_gene: NA
j_gene: TRBJ1-1
CDR3nt: TGTGCCAGCAGCTTAACCGGGGGAAACACTGAAGCTTTCTTT
CDR3aa: CASSLTGGNTEAFF

len: 13
abundance: NA
v_gene: TRBV28
d_gene: NA
j_gene: TRBJ2-7
CDR3nt: TGTGCCAGCAGTGAGCCATCTCCCTACGAGCAGTACTTC
CDR3aa: CASSEPSPYEQYF

len: 16
abundance: NA
v_gene: TRBV5-4
d_gene: NA
j_gene: TRBJ1-1
CDR3nt: TGTGCCAGCAGCCAAGACAGGACCATTCGTGGCACTGAAGCTTTCTTT
CDR3aa: CASSQDRTIRGTEAFF

len: 15
abundance: few
v_gene: TRBV6-6
d_gene: NA
j_gene: TRBJ2-2
CDR3nt: TGTGCCAGCAGGCCCCAGCGGTTATACACCGGGGAGCTGTTTTTT
CDR3aa: CASRPQRLYTGELFF

len: 14
abundance: NA
v_gene: TRBV7-9
d_gene: NA
j_gene: TRBJ2-7
CDR3nt: TGTGCCAGCAGCTTAGCCGGGAGCTCCTACGAGCAGTACTTC
CDR3aa: CASSLAGSSYEQYF

len: 12
abundance: NA
v_gene: TRBV19
d_gene: NA
j_gene: TRBJ2-1
CDR3nt: TGTGCCAGTAGTATAGTGGCCTATGAGCAGTTCTTC
CDR3aa: CASSIVAYEQFF